This T cell receptor (beta chain) was sequenced during a study of blood T cell repertoires in COVID-19 (dated by TCRdb to 2019 to 2021). Some background on the complete study: Samples from collaborators originated in the United States, Italy and Spain and spanned both the acute and convalescent phases of COVID-19. The material from the prospective study consisted of cDNA or gDNA derived from T cells, B-cell-depleted T cells, or PBMCs. Deeply sampled blood TCRbeta repertoires from subjects exposed to, actively infected with, or recovered from COVID-19 were included in the dataset. The repertoires were made available in a free public database intended to serve as a resource for research on the immune response to SARS-CoV-2. Samples came from the ongoing ImmuneRACE study (first 160 participants) plus 1,254 subjects from 6 global collaborators. Sample metadata almost always included a de-identified subject ID, COVID-19 status, age in years and sex. Where HLA class I and class II types were available, the types were taken from metadata supplied by the sample provider, not from assay-based typing.

The immunoSEQ Assay, a bias-controlled multiplex PCR, was used to amplify TCRbeta CDR3 regions from genomic DNA. On the authors' methods: The number of nucleated cells in each sample was estimated by amplification of reference gene primers within the assay. Sequence reads were collapsed and filtered to measure the absolute abundance of every unique TCRbeta CDR3 rearrangement. For each sample, productive Simpson clonality was calculated as the square root of Simpson's diversity index across productive rearrangements. Drawn from immuneACCESS, this table holds only the in-frame rearrangements with V and J called that TCRdb kept. Clones are partly lost; checked studies trace under half to an unresolved V gene and leave the rest unexplained. The V and J calls and clone size are taken from that table; D and trimming were inferred from the DNA. The sample data list 200,000 or so clones, and approximately 84% of these were observed just once. The ten largest clones take up roughly 3% of the sample.

Turning to this clone: This clone's antigen is unknown. Per-base qualities were not stored, and no clone one base away is much larger.

Summary of the overall study and its limitations: The amount of clinical and demographic metadata varied by source and participant and was provided uncurated.

Its CDR3 holds 19 amino acids, cysteine through phenylalanine. Only the CDR3 DNA stays, 57 bases, in frame from base 1. Clipping removes 7 bases from V and 5 bases from J, with 24 as the unmatched junction base count. Sequences SGHRS (CDR1) and YFSETQ (CDR2) are obtained from the germline V gene. A second Seattle source provided samples from volunteer blood donors who had recovered from COVID-19. Whole blood was collected in K2EDTA tubes by collaborating institutions according to the institutions' own protocols. For TCRbeta analysis, collaborator samples were shipped as frozen whole blood, as isolated PBMCs, or as DNA extracted from either sample type.

Here the chain combines TRBV5-1 and TRBJ2-5, with 9 central nucleotides matching TRBD2. The origin of this receptor is a woman aged 25 to 39 who had recovered from COVID-19. The sample taken for sequencing was peripheral blood. The sequenced DNA is TGCGCCAGCCAAATCCCGCTACGCGGGAGGGCCGAAGGTGGGGAGACCCAGTACTTC. Protein translation: CASQIPLRGRAEGGETQYF.